This T cell receptor beta chain was recovered during a study of cytomegalovirus exposure and HLA in healthy donors. CDR3 length: 15 amino acids. Trimming took 1 base from V and 8 from J, leaving 14 bases between them. Germline V lookup: CDR1 KGHSH, CDR2 LQKENI. The protocol was immunoSEQ multiplex PCR, while the TCRdb copy is restricted to in-frame clones and leaves out a portion. The data hold 120,000 to 150,000 clones, with roughly 87% observed a single time. The sequence was collected from a man younger than 30 in good health and CMV-seropositive. The sequencing input was PBMCs. The chain has TRBV18 and TRBJ1-4; a possible D gene is TRBD1 (5 bases). The CDR3 region is CASSPQGQGGEKLFF. CDR3 sequence (DNA): TGTGCCAGCTCACCACAGGGTCAGGGTGGCGAAAAACTGTTTTTT. The full variable domain, in which reference TRBV18 and TRBJ1-4 provide the parts outside the CDR3, is NAGVMQNPRHLVRRRGQEARLRCSPMKGHSHVYWYRQLPEEGLKFMVYLQKENIIDESGMPKERFSAEFPKEGPSILRIQQVVRGDSAAYFCASSPQGQGGEKLFFGSGTQLSVL.